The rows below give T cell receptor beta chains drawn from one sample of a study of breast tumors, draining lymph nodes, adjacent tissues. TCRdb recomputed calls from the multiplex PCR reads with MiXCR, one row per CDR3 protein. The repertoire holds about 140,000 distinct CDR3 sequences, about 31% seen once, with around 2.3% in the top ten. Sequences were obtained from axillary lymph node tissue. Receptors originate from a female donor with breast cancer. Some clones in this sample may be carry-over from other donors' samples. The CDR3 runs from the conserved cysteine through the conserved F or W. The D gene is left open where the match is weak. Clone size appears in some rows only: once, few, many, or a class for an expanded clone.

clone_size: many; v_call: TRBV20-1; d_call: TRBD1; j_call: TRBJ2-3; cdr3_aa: CSADDRVGGTDTQYF; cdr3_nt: TGCAGTGCCGACGACAGGGTGGGGGGCACAGATACGCAGTATTTT
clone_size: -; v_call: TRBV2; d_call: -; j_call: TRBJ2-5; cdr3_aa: CASTGVSYQETQYF; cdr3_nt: TGTGCCAGCACCGGGGTGTCGTACCAAGAGACCCAGTACTTC
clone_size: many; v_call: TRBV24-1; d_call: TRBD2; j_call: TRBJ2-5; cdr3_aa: CATSESAGLAGEETQYF; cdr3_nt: TGTGCCACCAGTGAATCGGCGGGACTAGCGGGGGAAGAGACCCAGTACTTC
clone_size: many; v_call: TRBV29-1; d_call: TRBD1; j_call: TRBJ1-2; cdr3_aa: CSVAGTGRGYTF; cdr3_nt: TGCAGCGTTGCCGGGACAGGGCGTGGCTACACCTTC
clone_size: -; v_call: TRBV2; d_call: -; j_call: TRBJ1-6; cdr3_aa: CASSNRQGVSSALRF; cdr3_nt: TGTGCCAGCAGTAACCGGCAGGGTGTGTCCTCGGCCCTCCGCTTT
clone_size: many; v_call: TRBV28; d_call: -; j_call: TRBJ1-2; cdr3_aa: CASSFIGNYGYTF; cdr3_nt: TGTGCCAGCAGTTTTATTGGGAACTATGGCTACACCTTC
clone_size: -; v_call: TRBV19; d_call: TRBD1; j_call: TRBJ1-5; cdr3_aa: CASSIKGVGTGDLSNQPQHF; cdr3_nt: TGTGCCAGTAGTATCAAGGGGGTCGGGACAGGGGACCTCAGCAATCAGCCCCAGCATTTT
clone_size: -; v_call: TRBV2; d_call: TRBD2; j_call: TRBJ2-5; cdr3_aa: CASRVTSGAIQETQYF; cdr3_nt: TGTGCCAGCAGGGTGACTAGCGGGGCAATCCAAGAGACCCAGTACTTC
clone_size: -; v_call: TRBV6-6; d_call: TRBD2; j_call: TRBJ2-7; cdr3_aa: CASIAQRETYEQYF; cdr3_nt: TGTGCCAGCATCGCCCAGCGGGAAACCTACGAGCAGTACTTC
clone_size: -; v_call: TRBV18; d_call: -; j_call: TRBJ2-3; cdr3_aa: CASSPRQGGTDTQYF; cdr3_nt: TGTGCCAGCTCACCGAGACAGGGAGGGACAGATACGCAGTATTTT
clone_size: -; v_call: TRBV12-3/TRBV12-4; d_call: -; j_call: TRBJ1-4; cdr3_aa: CASSPDGKEKLFF; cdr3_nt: TGTGCCAGCAGCCCCGACGGTAAGGAAAAACTGTTTTTT
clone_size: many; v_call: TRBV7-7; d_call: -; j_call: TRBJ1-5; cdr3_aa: CASSPEGQPQHF; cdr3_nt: TGTGCTAGCAGCCCGGAAGGCCAGCCCCAGCATTTT
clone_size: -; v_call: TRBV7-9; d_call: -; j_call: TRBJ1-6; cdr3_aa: CASSLGFPEESPLHF; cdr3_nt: TGTGCCAGCAGCTTAGGGTTCCCGGAGGAGTCGCCCCTCCACTTT
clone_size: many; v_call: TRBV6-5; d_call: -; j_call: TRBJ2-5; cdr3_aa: CASSYGSAKETQYF; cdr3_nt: TGTGCCAGCAGCTACGGATCAGCTAAGGAGACCCAGTACTTC
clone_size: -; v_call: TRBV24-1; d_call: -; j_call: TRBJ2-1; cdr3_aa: CATSASEENEQFF; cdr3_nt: TGTGCCACCAGTGCTAGTGAGGAGAATGAGCAGTTCTTC
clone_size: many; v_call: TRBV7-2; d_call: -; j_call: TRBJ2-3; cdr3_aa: CASSLGNYGDTQYF; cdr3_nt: TGTGCCAGCAGCTTAGGCAATTATGGGGATACGCAGTATTTT
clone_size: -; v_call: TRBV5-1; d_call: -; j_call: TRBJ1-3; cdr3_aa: CASSLAPTGSSGANSGNTIYF; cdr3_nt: TGCGCCAGCAGCTTGGCGCCGACAGGTAGCTCTGGGGCCAACTCTGGAAACACCATATATTTT
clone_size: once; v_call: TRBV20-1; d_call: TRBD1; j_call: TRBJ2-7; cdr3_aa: CSAMGDRGIVSYEQYF; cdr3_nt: TGCAGTGCGATGGGGGACAGGGGGATCGTCTCCTACGAGCAGTACTTC
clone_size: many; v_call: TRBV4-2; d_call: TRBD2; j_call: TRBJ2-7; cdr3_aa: CASSQERVVTGGKSYEQYF; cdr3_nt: TGTGCCAGCAGCCAAGAGAGGGTTGTTACGGGGGGTAAATCCTACGAGCAGTACTTC
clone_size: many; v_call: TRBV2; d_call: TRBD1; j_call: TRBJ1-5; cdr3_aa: CASRIGTENNQPQHF; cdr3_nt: TGTGCCAGCAGGATAGGGACAGAAAATAATCAGCCCCAGCATTTT
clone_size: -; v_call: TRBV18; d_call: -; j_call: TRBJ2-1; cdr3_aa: CASSPSFRDAYNEQFF; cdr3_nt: TGTGCCAGCTCACCCTCCTTTCGAGACGCCTACAATGAGCAGTTCTTC
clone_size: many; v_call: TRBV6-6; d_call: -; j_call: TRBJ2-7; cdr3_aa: CASAAGSYEQYF; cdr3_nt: TGTGCCAGCGCTGCGGGAAGCTACGAGCAGTACTTC
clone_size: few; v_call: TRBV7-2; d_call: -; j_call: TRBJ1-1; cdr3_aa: CASSLASPPSTEAFF; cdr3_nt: TGTGCCAGCAGCTTAGCGAGCCCGCCTAGCACTGAAGCTTTCTTT
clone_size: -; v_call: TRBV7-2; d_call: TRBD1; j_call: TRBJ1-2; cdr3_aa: CASSLRTGGKGYTF; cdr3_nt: TGTGCCAGCAGCTTGAGGACAGGGGGCAAGGGCTACACCTTC
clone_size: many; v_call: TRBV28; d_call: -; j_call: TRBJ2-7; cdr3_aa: CASSLSGTVNYEQYF; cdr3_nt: TGTGCCAGCAGTTTGTCCGGGACGGTTAACTACGAGCAGTACTTC
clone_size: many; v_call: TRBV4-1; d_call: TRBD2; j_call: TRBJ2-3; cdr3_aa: CASSQDRASGRTDTQYF; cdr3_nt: TGCGCCAGCAGCCAAGATCGCGCTAGCGGGCGCACAGATACGCAGTATTTT
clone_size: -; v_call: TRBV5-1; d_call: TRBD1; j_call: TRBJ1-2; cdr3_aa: CASSLQGGANYGYTF; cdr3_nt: TGCGCCAGCAGCTTGCAGGGGGGAGCTAACTATGGCTACACCTTC